These T cell receptor beta chains were read from a single sample in a study of OX40 agonist ivuxolimab in advanced cancers. Repertoires were generated with immunoSEQ multiplex PCR, while TCRdb's copy carries only in-frame clones and drops some. The sample has 35,000 to 45,000 clones, about three quarters seen once. This material consisted of CD4+ or CD8+ T cells sorted from blood, taken in a trial of the OX40 agonist ivuxolimab. These TCRs come from an adult with an advanced solid tumor such as melanoma, head and neck, liver or kidney cancer. Each CDR3 is given with its conserved first and last residue. A D gene is named only where the DNA matches it firmly. For some rows the clone size is stated as once, few or many, or as a class when expanded; others skip it.

clone_size: -; v_call: TRBV5-5; j_call: TRBJ2-1; d_call: -; cdr3_nt: TGTGCCAGCAGCTTGGTCGGGCCTGAGCAGTTCTTC; cdr3_aa: CASSLVGPEQFF
clone_size: once; v_call: TRBV6-5; j_call: TRBJ1-2; d_call: TRBD1; cdr3_nt: TGTGCCAGCAGTCAGACAGGGAACCATGGCTACACCTTC; cdr3_aa: CASSQTGNHGYTF
clone_size: -; v_call: TRBV4-1; j_call: TRBJ1-1; d_call: TRBD1; cdr3_nt: TGCGCCAGCAGCCGGGGACAGGGGCCGAACACTGAAGCTTTCTTT; cdr3_aa: CASSRGQGPNTEAFF
clone_size: -; v_call: TRBV28; j_call: TRBJ1-5; d_call: -; cdr3_nt: TGTGCCAGCAGTTTAGGTCTCACCGGGAACGAGAATCAGCCCCAGCATTTT; cdr3_aa: CASSLGLTGNENQPQHF
clone_size: -; v_call: TRBV5-1; j_call: TRBJ2-7; d_call: -; cdr3_nt: TGCGCCAGCAGCCTGAGCTCCTACGAGCAGTACTTC; cdr3_aa: CASSLSSYEQYF
clone_size: -; v_call: TRBV21-1; j_call: TRBJ1-1; d_call: -; cdr3_nt: TGTGCCAGCAGCAAGTCGGAGGGGGCACAGAACACTGAAGCTTTCTTT; cdr3_aa: CASSKSEGAQNTEAFF
clone_size: -; v_call: TRBV7-2; j_call: TRBJ2-1; d_call: TRBD2; cdr3_nt: TGTGCCAGCAGCTTATTTAGCGGGGGGGCCTACAATGAGCAGTTCTTC; cdr3_aa: CASSLFSGGAYNEQFF
clone_size: once; v_call: TRBV7-3; j_call: TRBJ2-5; d_call: TRBD2; cdr3_nt: TGTGCCAGCAGCCTTAGCGGGAGGGGTGAGACCCAGTACTTC; cdr3_aa: CASSLSGRGETQYF
clone_size: -; v_call: TRBV28; j_call: TRBJ2-7; d_call: -; cdr3_nt: TGTGCCAGCAGTAAATACGAGCAGTACTTC; cdr3_aa: CASSKYEQYF
clone_size: few; v_call: TRBV9; j_call: TRBJ2-2; d_call: TRBD2; cdr3_nt: TGTGCCAGCGATCGAGGCGGGAGGGCCGGGGAGCTGTTTTTT; cdr3_aa: CASDRGGRAGELFF